This T cell receptor beta chain was identified in a study of Graves' ophthalmopathy and Graves' hyperthyroidism. TCR beta CDR3 regions were amplified from RNA transcripts. Second-round multiplex PCR came after a first-round RT-PCR that employed HTBI primers. Each CDR3 protein gets one entry after TCRdb re-called the multiplex PCR reads with MiXCR. The table includes some 390,000 distinct CDR3 sequences, around 20% detected once. In the case of this clonotype: Its target is unknown.

Per germline, CDR1 SGHNT and CDR2 YYREEE (reference sequence). V shed 10 bases and J 5 bases; nucleotides not matched to a gene: 8. The length of the CDR3 is 13 residues. Study findings and constraints: This model predicted ophthalmopathy progression (sensitivity 70% to 71%, specificity about 72%). In blood, most expanded thyroid clonotypes above 0.001 frequency were also detected. Using a 13-signature model, the authors split ophthalmopathy from stable hyperthyroidism, with 85% to 90% sensitivity and roughly 80% specificity.

Sequenced input: peripheral blood. The TCR sequence derives from a woman aged 18 to 35 with Graves' ophthalmopathy. The chain uses TRBV5-4 and TRBJ2-3; 9 bases fit TRBD2. The CDR3 loop is CAYSGSEQDTQYF. DNA for the CDR3: TGTGCCTATAGCGGGAGTGAGCAAGATACGCAGTATTTT. Drawing the rest from reference TRBV5-4 and TRBJ2-3, the complete variable domain is ETGVTQSPTHLIKTRGQQVTLRCSSQSGHNTVSWYQQALGQGPQFIFQYYREEENGRGNFPPRFSGLQFPNYSSELNVNALELDDSALYLCAYSGSEQDTQYFGPGTRLTVL.